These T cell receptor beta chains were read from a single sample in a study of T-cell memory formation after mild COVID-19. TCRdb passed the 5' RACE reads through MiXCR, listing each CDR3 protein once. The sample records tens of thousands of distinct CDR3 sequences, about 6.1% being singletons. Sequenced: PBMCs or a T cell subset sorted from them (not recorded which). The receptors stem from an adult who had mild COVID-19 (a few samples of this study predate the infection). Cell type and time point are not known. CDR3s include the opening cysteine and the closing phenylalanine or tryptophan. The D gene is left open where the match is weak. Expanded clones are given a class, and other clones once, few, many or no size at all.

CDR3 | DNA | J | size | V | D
CSASLVWNEQFF | TGCAGTGCTAGCTTAGTGTGGAATGAGCAGTTCTTC | TRBJ2-1 | - | TRBV20-1 | -
CASSSQGARTEAFF | TGTGCCAGCAGTTCTCAGGGGGCGCGTACTGAAGCTTTCTTT | TRBJ1-1 | - | TRBV7-3 | TRBD1
CASSDNQPQHF | TGTGCCAGCAGTGACAATCAGCCCCAGCATTTT | TRBJ1-5 | few | TRBV2 | -
CASSLASSNQPQHF | TGTGCCAGCAGCTTAGCGAGTAGCAATCAGCCCCAGCATTTT | TRBJ1-5 | - | TRBV7-9 | -
CASSYSGTGADTQYF | TGTGCCAGCAGTTACTCCGGGACAGGGGCCGATACGCAGTATTTT | TRBJ2-3 | - | TRBV6-2/TRBV6-3 | TRBD1
CSASEQGDNEQFF | TGCAGTGCTAGTGAACAGGGAGACAATGAGCAGTTCTTC | TRBJ2-1 | - | TRBV20-1 | -
CASSDPAGSGRYEQYF | TGCGCCAGCAGTGACCCCGCCGGTAGCGGGAGGTACGAGCAGTACTTC | TRBJ2-7 | - | TRBV10-2 | TRBD2
CSARDSSSGRAGAKNIQYF | TGCAGTGCTAGAGATTCATCTAGCGGGAGGGCCGGGGCCAAAAACATTCAGTACTTC | TRBJ2-4 | many | TRBV20-1 | TRBD2
CASRRGASEKLFF | TGTGCCAGCCGGAGGGGGGCAAGTGAAAAACTGTTTTTT | TRBJ1-4 | - | TRBV7-9 | -
CSVVGGGESTEAFF | TGCAGCGTTGTGGGGGGGGGTGAAAGCACTGAAGCTTTCTTT | TRBJ1-1 | few | TRBV29-1 | -
CASSQESPSNSGNTIYF | TGCGCCAGCAGCCAAGAATCTCCCTCTAACTCTGGAAACACCATATATTTT | TRBJ1-3 | many | TRBV4-3 | -
CASSTRQGSNYGYTF | TGTGCCAGCAGTACAAGACAGGGTTCGAACTATGGCTACACCTTC | TRBJ1-2 | - | TRBV6-6 | TRBD1
CASSLRSRLTYEQYF | TGTGCCAGCAGCTTGAGATCACGGCTCACCTACGAGCAGTACTTC | TRBJ2-7 | many | TRBV5-6 | -
CATSDHKRGNYNEQFF | TGTGCCACCAGTGACCACAAGCGGGGGAACTACAATGAGCAGTTCTTC | TRBJ2-1 | few | TRBV24-1 | TRBD2
CSAKRTGRQETQYF | TGCAGTGCAAAACGGACAGGACGACAAGAGACCCAGTACTTC | TRBJ2-5 | many | TRBV20-1 | TRBD1
CATKEFLERNEQYF | TGTGCCACCAAGGAGTTTTTGGAGCGCAACGAGCAGTACTTC | TRBJ2-7 | - | TRBV7-9 | -
CSAPLAVQETQYF | TGCAGTGCACCTCTAGCGGTCCAAGAGACCCAGTACTTC | TRBJ2-5 | few | TRBV20-1 | TRBD2
CASSPLTGTSDQPQHF | TGTGCCAGCAGCCCGCTGACAGGGACCTCCGATCAGCCCCAGCATTTT | TRBJ1-5 | - | TRBV11-2 | TRBD1
CATSDSGQGYQETQYF | TGTGCCACCAGTGATTCTGGACAGGGTTATCAAGAGACCCAGTACTTC | TRBJ2-5 | few | TRBV24-1 | TRBD1
CASSWGQGRVEAFF | TGTGCCAGCAGCTGGGGACAGGGTAGGGTTGAAGCTTTCTTT | TRBJ1-1 | few | TRBV12-3/TRBV12-4 | TRBD1
CASSKGTGGTTDTQYF | TGTGCCAGCAGCAAAGGGACAGGGGGAACCACAGATACGCAGTATTTT | TRBJ2-3 | many | TRBV3-1 | TRBD1
CASSLGLVREETQYF | TGTGCCAGCAGCTTAGGACTAGTTAGGGAGGAGACCCAGTACTTC | TRBJ2-5 | many | TRBV11-2 | -